This entry lists 11 T cell receptor beta chains sequenced from one sample in a study of cytomegalovirus exposure and HLA in healthy donors. Primers: 60 Vbeta forward and 13 Jbeta reverse. The repertoire was sequenced with immunoSEQ multiplex PCR; TCRdb's copy has only in-frame clones and lacks some. Among 99,000 or so clones listed, over 60% were seen once. Sequencing was done on a sample of PBMCs. These receptors were obtained from a man in his 60s in good health and CMV-seropositive.

V and J are TRBV6-7 and TRBJ2-7; D is possibly TRBD2 (5 bases). TRBV6-7 qualifies as an ORF whose function is uncertain. The V and J ends lost 5 bases and 3 bases respectively, with 23 bases between them. The CDR3 length is 17 residues. In DNA form, the CDR3 reads TGTGCCAGCAGTCCCAACAATAAGGCGGGCAGACGCTACGAGCAGTACTTC. Its protein product is CASSPNNKAGRRYEQYF.

The chain carries TRBV9 and TRBJ1-1, with D possibly matching TRBD1 (6 bases). Germline V gene sequence: CDR1 SGDLS, CDR2 YYNGEE. Trimming pared 0 bases from V and 1 base from J, leaving 10 bases between. CDR3 length equals 15 residues. The CDR3 protein is CASSVESQGNTEAFF. Here the CDR3 DNA reads TGTGCCAGCAGCGTAGAATCACAGGGGAACACTGAAGCTTTCTTT.

This chain links TRBV28 with TRBJ1-1; 8 bases agree with TRBD1. The germline V gene encodes CDR1 MDHEN and CDR2 SYDVKM. Trimming at V came to 3 bases and at J to 9 bases, leaving 6 bases not matched to a gene. The CDR3 is 13 amino acids. CDR3 sequence (DNA): TGTGCCAGCAGTTTCCTGGACAGGGAAAAAGCTTTCTTT. Translation gives CASSFLDREKAFF.

This chain links TRBV7-6 with TRBJ1-1, with 7 positions matching TRBD1. In germline, CDR1 is SGHVS, CDR2 FNYEAQ. Trimming at V came to 3 bases and at J to 1 base, leaving 8 bases not matched to a gene. The CDR3 covers 16 residues. CDR3 nucleotide sequence: TGTGCCAGCAGCTTGGGGTCGACAGGGTCGAACACTGAAGCTTTCTTT. Protein product: CASSLGSTGSNTEAFF.

The V gene is TRBV9, the J gene TRBJ1-6; 8 nucleotides match TRBD1. The CDR3 consists of 14 residues. Trimming took 5 bases from V and 9 from J; bases not matched to a gene: 7. Germline V gives CDR1 SGDLS, CDR2 YYNGEE. The CDR3 nucleotides are TGTGCCAGCAGTCTGTCAGGGGGCGGTTCACCCCTCCACTTT. It translates to CASSLSGGGSPLHF. Full variable domain (missing parts from reference TRBV9 and TRBJ1-6): DSGVTQTPKHLITATGQRVTLRCSPRSGDLSVYWYQQSLDQGLQFLIQYYNGEERAKGNILERFSAQQFPDLHSELNLSSLELGDSALYFCASSLSGGGSPLHFGNGTRLTVT.

This clone was detected only a few times. The rearrangement uses TRBV19 and TRBJ1-1; 9 bases align to TRBD1. CDR1 is LNHDA, CDR2 SQIVND, per germline (reference sequence). The CDR3 has 17 residues. V gave up 2 bases and J gave up 1 base; unmatched junction bases: 8. As DNA, the CDR3 is TGTGCCAGTAGTATATCGAGACAGGGGGTTACGAACACTGAAGCTTTCTTT. Its protein product is CASSISRQGVTNTEAFF.

V gene TRBV7-2 combines with J gene TRBJ2-5, with D possibly TRBD2 on 6 matching bases. V lost 4 bases and J 3 bases, leaving 15 bases between the germline ends. The CDR3 is made up of 15 amino acids. Per the germline V gene, CDR1 is SGHTA and CDR2 is FQGNSA. CDR3 DNA: TGTGCCAGCAGCTCCAGACGCGGGGATAAAGAGACCCAGTACTTC. Amino acid sequence: CASSSRRGDKETQYF.

This chain joins TRBV7-3 and TRBJ1-1, with TRBD1 as a possible D gene (5 bases). The CDR3 runs 14 residues. Germline values: CDR1 SGHTA, CDR2 FQGTGA. With 0 bases removed from V and 4 bases from J, the gap between germline ends came to 9 bases. CDR3 protein: CASSLTGHFTEAFF. The CDR3, as DNA: TGTGCCAGCAGCTTAACCGGACACTTCACTGAAGCTTTCTTT.

The rearrangement uses TRBV19 and TRBJ2-7, with 11 bases aligning to TRBD2. Germline-derived CDR1 and CDR2 are LNHDA and SQIVND (reference sequence). V lost 7 bases to trimming and J lost 2 bases; unmatched junction nucleotides: 7. The CDR3 has 15 residues. CDR3: CASTRVAGGAYEQYF. The CDR3 DNA reads TGTGCCAGTACCCGAGTAGCGGGGGGGGCCTACGAGCAGTACTTC.

The chain couples TRBV6-4 to TRBJ2-2; 7 bases match TRBD1. The CDR3 is 15 residues long. Germline V lookup: CDR1 MRHNA, CDR2 SNTAGT. Trimming at V came to 5 bases and at J to 3 bases, leaving 6 bases not matched to a gene. CDR3 bases: TGTGCCAGCAGTCCGACAGGGCTGGACACCGGGGAGCTGTTTTTT. It encodes CASSPTGLDTGELFF.

The chain has TRBV6-5 and TRBJ2-5; 10 nucleotides match TRBD2. Trimming cost V 6 bases and J 4 bases; bases outside gene matches: 8. CDR3 size: 15 residues. Germline V gene data show CDR1 as MNHEY and CDR2 as SVGAGI. CDR3 sequence (DNA): TGTGCCAGCAGCCGAGCGGGGGGGCCGGTAGAGACCCAGTACTTC. It translates to CASSRAGGPVETQYF.